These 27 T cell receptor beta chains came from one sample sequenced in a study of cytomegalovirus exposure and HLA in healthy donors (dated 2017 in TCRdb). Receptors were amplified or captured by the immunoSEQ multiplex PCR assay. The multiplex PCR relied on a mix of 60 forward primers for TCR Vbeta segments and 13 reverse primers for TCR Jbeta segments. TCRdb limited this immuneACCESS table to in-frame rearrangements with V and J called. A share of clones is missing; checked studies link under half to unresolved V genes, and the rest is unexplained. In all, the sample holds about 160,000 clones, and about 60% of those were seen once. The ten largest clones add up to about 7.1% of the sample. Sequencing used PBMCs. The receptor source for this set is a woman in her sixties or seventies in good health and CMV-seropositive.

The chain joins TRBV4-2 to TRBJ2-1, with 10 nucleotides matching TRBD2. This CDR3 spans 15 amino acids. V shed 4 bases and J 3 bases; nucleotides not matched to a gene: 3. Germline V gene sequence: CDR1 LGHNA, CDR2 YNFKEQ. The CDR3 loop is CASSPRTSGYNEQFF. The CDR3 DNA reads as TGTGCCAGCAGCCCTAGGACTAGCGGCTACAATGAGCAGTTCTTC.

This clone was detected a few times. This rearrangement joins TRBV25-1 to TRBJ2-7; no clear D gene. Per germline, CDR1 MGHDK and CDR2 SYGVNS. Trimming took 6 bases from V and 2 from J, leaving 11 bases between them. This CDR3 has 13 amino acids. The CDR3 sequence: CASREPGTYEQYF. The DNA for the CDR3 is TGTGCCAGCAGAGAACCAGGAACCTACGAGCAGTACTTC.

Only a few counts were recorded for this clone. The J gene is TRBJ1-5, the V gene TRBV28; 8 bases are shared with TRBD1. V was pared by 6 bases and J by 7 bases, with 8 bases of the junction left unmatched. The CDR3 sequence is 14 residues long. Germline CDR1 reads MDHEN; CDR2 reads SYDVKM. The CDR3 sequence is CASSPQGAQQPQHF. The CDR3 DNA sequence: TGTGCCAGCAGCCCCCAGGGGGCTCAACAGCCCCAGCATTTT.

The CDR3 DNA follows: TGTGCCAGCACCGGTGGGACTAGCGGGAGCCACGAGCAGTACTTC. Residues: CASTGGTSGSHEQYF. The V call is TRBV2, the J call TRBJ2-7; 14 bases fit TRBD2. Germline V CDR1 and CDR2: SNHLY, FYNNEI. Germline trimming cut 7 bases from V and 5 bases from J; bases unmatched to any gene: 7. The CDR3 is made up of 15 amino acids.

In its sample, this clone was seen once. The CDR3 DNA reads as TGTGCCAGCAGCCCGACACAATTCTATGGCTACACCTTC. This sequence encodes CASSPTQFYGYTF. The rearrangement links TRBV28 to TRBJ1-2; no definite D call. Trimming removed 6 bases at V and 4 bases at J, with 12 bases between. CDR3 length equals 13 residues. In germline, CDR1 is MDHEN, CDR2 SYDVKM.

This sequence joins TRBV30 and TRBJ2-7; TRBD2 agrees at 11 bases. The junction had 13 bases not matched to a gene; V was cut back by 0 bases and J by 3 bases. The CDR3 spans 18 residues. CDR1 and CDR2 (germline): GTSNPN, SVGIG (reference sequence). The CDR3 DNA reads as TGTGCCTGGAGTGTACGGAGAGGGCTAGCGGGAGGTAACTACGAGCAGTACTTC. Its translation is CAWSVRRGLAGGNYEQYF.

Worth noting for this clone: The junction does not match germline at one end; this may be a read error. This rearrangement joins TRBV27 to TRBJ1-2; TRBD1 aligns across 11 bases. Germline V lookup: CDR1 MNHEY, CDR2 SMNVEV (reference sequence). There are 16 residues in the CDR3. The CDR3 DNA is TGTGCCAGCAGTGACGCCGGGACAGGGGGTGGATATGGTTACACCTTC. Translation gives CASSDAGTGGGYGYTF.

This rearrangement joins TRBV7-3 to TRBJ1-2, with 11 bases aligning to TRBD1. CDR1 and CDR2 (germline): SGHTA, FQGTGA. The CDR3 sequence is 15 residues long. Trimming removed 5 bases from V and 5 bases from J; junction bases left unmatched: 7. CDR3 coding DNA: TGTGCCAGCAGCGCCGGGACAGGGGGGAATTATGGCTACACCTTC. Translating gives CASSAGTGGNYGYTF.

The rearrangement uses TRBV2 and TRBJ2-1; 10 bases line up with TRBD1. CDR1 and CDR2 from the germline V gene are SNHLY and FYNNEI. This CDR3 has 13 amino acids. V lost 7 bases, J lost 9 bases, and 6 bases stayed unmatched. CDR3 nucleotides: TGTGCCAGCACAGGGGACAGGGGTGGTGAGCAGTTCTTC. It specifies CASTGDRGGEQFF.

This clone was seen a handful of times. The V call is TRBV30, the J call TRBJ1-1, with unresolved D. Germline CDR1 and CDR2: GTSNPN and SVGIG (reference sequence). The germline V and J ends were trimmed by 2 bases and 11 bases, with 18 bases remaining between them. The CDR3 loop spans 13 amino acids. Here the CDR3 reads CAWSNRIAPGAFF. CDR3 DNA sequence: TGTGCCTGGAGTAACCGGATAGCCCCTGGGGCTTTCTTT.

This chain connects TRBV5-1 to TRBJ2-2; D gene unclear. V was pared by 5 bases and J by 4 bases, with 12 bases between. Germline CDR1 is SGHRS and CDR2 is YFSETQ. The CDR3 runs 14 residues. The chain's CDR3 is CASRVPSGTGELFF. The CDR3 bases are TGCGCCAGCAGGGTCCCTTCGGGCACCGGGGAGCTGTTTTTT. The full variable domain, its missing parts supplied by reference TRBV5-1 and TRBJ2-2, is KAGVTQTPRYLIKTRGQQVTLSCSPISGHRSVSWYQQTPGQGLQFLFEYFSETQRNKGNFPGRFSGRQFSNSRSEMNVSTLELGDSALYLCASRVPSGTGELFFGEGSRLTVL.

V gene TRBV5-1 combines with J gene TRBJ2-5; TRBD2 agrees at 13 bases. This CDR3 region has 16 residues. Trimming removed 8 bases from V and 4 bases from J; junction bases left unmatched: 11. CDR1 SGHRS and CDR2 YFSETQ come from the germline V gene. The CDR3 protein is CASSVPGLAGLETQYF. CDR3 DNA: TGCGCCAGTTCCGTACCGGGACTAGCGGGATTAGAGACCCAGTACTTC.

The CDR3 nucleotides are TGTGCCAGTAGGCCCGACAGGGTGAATGGCTACACCTTC. It specifies CASRPDRVNGYTF. This chain links TRBV19 with TRBJ1-2, with 7 nucleotides matching TRBD1. Germline V gene data show CDR1 as LNHDA and CDR2 as SQIVND (reference sequence). The CDR3 extends over 13 amino acids. Trimming at V came to 6 bases and at J to 6 bases, leaving 7 bases not matched to a gene.

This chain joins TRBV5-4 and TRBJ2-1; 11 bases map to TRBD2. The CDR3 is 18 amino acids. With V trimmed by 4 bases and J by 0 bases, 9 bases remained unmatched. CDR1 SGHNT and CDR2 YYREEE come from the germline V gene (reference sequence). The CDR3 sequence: CASSGHSGRALSYNEQFF. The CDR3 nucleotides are TGTGCCAGCAGCGGCCATAGCGGGAGGGCCCTCTCCTACAATGAGCAGTTCTTC.

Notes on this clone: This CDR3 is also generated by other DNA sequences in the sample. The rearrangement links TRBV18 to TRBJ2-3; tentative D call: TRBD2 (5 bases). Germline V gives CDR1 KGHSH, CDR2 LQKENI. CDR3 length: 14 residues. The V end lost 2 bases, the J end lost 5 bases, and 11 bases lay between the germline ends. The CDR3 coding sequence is TGTGCCAGCTCACCAGGGCTAGCAATAGATACGCAGTATTTT. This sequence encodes CASSPGLAIDTQYF.

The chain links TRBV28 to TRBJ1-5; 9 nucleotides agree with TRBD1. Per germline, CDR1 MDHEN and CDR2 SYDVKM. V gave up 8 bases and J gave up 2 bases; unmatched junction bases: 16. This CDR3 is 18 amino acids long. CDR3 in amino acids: CASLTKGGTGGGNQPQHF. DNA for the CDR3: TGTGCCAGCCTAACAAAAGGGGGAACAGGGGGCGGCAATCAGCCCCAGCATTTT.

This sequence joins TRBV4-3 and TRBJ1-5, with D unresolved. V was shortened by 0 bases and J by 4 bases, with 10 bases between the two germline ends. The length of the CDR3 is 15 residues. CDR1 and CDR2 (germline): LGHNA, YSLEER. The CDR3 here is CASSQDRHLNQPQHF. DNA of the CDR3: TGCGCCAGCAGCCAAGATAGACACCTTAATCAGCCCCAGCATTTT.

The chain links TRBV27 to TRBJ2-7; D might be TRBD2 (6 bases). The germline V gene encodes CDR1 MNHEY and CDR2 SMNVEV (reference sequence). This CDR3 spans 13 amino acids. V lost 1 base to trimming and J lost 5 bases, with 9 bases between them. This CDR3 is CASSLLGRHEQYF. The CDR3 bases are TGTGCCAGCAGTTTATTAGGGAGGCACGAGCAGTACTTC.

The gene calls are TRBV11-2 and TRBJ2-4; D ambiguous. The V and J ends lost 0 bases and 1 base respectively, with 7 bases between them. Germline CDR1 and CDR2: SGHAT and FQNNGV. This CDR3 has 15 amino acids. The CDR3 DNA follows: TGTGCCAGCAGCTTAGAGAGGCTGGCCAAAAACATTCAGTACTTC. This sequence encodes CASSLERLAKNIQYF.

CDR3 amino acids: CASTPDRASNYGYTF. Written as DNA, the CDR3 is TGTGCCAGCACCCCCGACAGGGCTTCTAACTATGGCTACACCTTC. The chain has TRBV6-5 and TRBJ1-2; TRBD1 aligns across 7 bases. With V trimmed by 7 bases and J by 0 bases, 8 bases remained unmatched. The CDR3 is 15 residues long. The germline V gene encodes CDR1 MNHEY and CDR2 SVGAGI.

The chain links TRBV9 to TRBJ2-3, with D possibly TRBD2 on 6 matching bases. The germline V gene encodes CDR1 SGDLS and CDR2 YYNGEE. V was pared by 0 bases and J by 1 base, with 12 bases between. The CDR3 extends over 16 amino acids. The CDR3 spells CASSVVVGSGTDTQYF. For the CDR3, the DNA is TGTGCCAGCAGCGTAGTGGTCGGGAGCGGCACAGATACGCAGTATTTT.

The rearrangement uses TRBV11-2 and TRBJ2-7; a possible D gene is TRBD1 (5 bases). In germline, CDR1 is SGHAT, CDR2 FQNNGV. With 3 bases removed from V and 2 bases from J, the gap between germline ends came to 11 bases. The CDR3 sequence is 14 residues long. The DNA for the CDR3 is TGTGCCAGCAGCTTTTCACCAGGGACCTACGAGCAGTACTTC. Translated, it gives CASSFSPGTYEQYF.

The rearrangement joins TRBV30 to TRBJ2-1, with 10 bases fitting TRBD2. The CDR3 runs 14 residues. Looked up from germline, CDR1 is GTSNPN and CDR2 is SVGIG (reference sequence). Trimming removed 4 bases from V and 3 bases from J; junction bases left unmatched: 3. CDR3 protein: CAWTSGSFYNEQFF. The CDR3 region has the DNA TGTGCCTGGACTAGCGGGAGCTTCTACAATGAGCAGTTCTTC.

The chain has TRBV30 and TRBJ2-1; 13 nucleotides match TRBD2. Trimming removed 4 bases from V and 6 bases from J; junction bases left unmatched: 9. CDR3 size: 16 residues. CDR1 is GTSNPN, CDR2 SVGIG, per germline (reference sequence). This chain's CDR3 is CAWIPKGTSGTNEQFF. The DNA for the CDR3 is TGTGCCTGGATCCCTAAGGGGACTAGCGGGACCAATGAGCAGTTCTTC.

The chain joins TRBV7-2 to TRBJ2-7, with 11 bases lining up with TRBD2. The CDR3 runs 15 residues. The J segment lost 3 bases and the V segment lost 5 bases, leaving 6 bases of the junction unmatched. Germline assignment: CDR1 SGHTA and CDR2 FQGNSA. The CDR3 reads CASSLGTSGYYEQYF. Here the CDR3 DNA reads TGTGCCAGCAGCCTCGGGACTAGCGGTTACTACGAGCAGTACTTC.

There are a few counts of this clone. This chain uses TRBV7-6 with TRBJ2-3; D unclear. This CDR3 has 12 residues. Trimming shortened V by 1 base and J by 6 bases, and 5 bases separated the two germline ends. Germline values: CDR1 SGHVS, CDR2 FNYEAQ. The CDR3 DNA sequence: TGTGCCAGCAGCTTAGAGAGGGATACGCAGTATTTT. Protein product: CASSLERDTQYF.

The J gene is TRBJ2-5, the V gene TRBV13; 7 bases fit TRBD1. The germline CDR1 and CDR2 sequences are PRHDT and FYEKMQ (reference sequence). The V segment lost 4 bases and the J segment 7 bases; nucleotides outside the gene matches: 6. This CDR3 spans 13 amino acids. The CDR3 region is CASSYPGQRTQYF. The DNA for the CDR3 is TGTGCCAGCAGCTATCCGGGACAGCGGACCCAGTACTTC.